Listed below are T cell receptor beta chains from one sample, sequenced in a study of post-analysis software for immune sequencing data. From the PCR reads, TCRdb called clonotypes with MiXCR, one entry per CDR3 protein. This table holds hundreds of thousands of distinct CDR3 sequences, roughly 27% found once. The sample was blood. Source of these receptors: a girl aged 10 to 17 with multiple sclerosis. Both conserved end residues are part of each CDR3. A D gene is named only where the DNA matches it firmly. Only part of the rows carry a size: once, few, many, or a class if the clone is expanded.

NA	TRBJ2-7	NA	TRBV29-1	TGCAGCGTTGGTTCCCCCAACTTCTACGAGCAGTACTTC	CSVGSPNFYEQYF
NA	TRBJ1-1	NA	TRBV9	TGTGCCAGCAGCGTACGGGGCAGCGGATATGGCACTGAAGCTTTCTTT	CASSVRGSGYGTEAFF
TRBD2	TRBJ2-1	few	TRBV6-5	TGTGCCAGCAGGAAGAGCGGGAGGGCCACGGATGAGCAGTTCTTC	CASRKSGRATDEQFF
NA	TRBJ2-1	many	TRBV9	TGTGCCAGCAGCGTAGGCAGATACAATGAGCAGTTCTTC	CASSVGRYNEQFF
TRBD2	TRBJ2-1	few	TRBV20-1	TGCAGTGTAGGGGTACTAGCGGGAGCTCTCGACGAGCAGTTCTTC	CSVGVLAGALDEQFF
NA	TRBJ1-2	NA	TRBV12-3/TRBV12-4	TGTGCCAGCAGTAGGGTCTATGGCTACACCTTC	CASSRVYGYTF
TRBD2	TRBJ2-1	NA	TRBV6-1	TGTGCCAGCAACAGAGGACTAGACAATGAGCAGTTCTTC	CASNRGLDNEQFF
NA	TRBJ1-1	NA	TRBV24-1	TGTGCCACCAGTGAAGGCGGGGCATCTCGACTCAACACTGAAGCTTTCTTT	CATSEGGASRLNTEAFF
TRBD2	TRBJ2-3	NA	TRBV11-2	TGTGCCAGCAGCCATAGGGGGGGGTACCTAGCGGGAGACCCAGATACGCAGTATTTT	CASSHRGGYLAGDPDTQYF
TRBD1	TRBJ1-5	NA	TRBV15	TGTGCCACCAGCGTACGACAGGGGGAGGGTAATCAGCCCCAGCATTTT	CATSVRQGEGNQPQHF
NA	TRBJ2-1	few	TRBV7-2	TGTGCCAGCAGCTTGGTCCCGGGACGCGAGCAGTTCTTC	CASSLVPGREQFF
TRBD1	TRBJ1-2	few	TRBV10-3	TGTGCCATCAGAGAGGGGGCAGCAAACTATGGCTACACCTTC	CAIREGAANYGYTF
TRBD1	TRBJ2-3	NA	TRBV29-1	TGCAGCACAAGGACAGGGGGCAGCCCCAATACGCAGTATTTT	CSTRTGGSPNTQYF
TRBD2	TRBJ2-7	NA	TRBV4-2	TGTGCCAGCAGCCAGGCTAGCGGGGGGCTCTACGAGCAGTACTTC	CASSQASGGLYEQYF
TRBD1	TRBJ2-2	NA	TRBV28	TGTGCCAGCAGCCTTCCCGGGACAGGGTTTATCGGGGAGCTGTTTTTT	CASSLPGTGFIGELFF
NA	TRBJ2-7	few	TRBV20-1	TGCAGTGCCGGGCACGACCCCTCCTACGAGCAGTACTTC	CSAGHDPSYEQYF
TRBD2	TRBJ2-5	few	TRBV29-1	TGCAGCGCTGGACTAGGAAACGGGCAGTACTTC	CSAGLGNGQYF
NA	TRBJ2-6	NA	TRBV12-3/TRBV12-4	TGTGCCAGCACTTACGATGCTGGGGCCAACGTCCTGACTTTC	CASTYDAGANVLTF
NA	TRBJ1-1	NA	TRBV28	TGTGCCAGCAGTTTCTCGGTCTCGTGGGGCCACACTGAAGCTTTCTTT	CASSFSVSWGHTEAFF
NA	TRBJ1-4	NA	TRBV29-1	TGCAGCGCCATAGGCACCAGGTCAGGGGCCGAAAAACTGTTTTTT	CSAIGTRSGAEKLFF
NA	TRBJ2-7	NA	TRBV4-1	TGCGCCAGCAGCCAATCGCACGGGGAGCAGTACTTC	CASSQSHGEQYF
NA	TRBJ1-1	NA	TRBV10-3	TGTGCCATCAGTGAGTCTGCCAGCATGAACACTGAAGCTTTCTTT	CAISESASMNTEAFF
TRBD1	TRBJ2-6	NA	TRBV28	TGTGCCAGCAGTTCAGCCGGGACAGGGGCTGGGGCCAACGTCCTGACTTTC	CASSSAGTGAGANVLTF
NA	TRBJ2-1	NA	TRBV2	TGTGCCAATACCGACGAGGGATCATGGTTCTTC	CANTDEGSWFF
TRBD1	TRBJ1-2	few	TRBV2	TGTGCCAGCAGCGACGGGACAGCTTCTCCTAACTATGGCTACACCTTC	CASSDGTASPNYGYTF
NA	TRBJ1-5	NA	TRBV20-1	TGCAGTGCTCCTCCCCCTGGACAGAGACATAGCAATCAGCCCCAGCATTTT	CSAPPPGQRHSNQPQHF
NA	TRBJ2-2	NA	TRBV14	TGTGCCAGCACAAGGTCCTTCCGTGCCGGGGAGCTGTTTTTT	CASTRSFRAGELFF
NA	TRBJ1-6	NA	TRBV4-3	TGCGCCAGCAGCCAAGGCCGGGTTGAGCCTTCACCCCTCCACTTT	CASSQGRVEPSPLHF
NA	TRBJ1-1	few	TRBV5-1	TGCGCCAGCAGGTTCGGGGAGAACACTGAAGCTTTCTTT	CASRFGENTEAFF
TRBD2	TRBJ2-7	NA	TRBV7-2	TGTGCCAGCAGCTTAACTAGCGAGGGGTTTTACGAGCAGTACTTC	CASSLTSEGFYEQYF
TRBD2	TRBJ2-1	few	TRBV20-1	TGCAGTTCTGGACTAGCGGGAGCTGAGCAGTTCTTC	CSSGLAGAEQFF
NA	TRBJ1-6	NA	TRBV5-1	TGCGCCAGCAGCTTGGTCAACGATGACAGGAGCTCCTATAATTCACCCCTCCACTTT	CASSLVNDDRSSYNSPLHF
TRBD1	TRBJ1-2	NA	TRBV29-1	TGCAGCGTTGAGCCCTTAGGACAGGGGGCTTCTACCTATGGCTACACCTTC	CSVEPLGQGASTYGYTF
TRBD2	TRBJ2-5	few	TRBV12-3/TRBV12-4	TGTGCCAGCAGGCGGACTAGCGGAGGGACCCAGTACTTC	CASRRTSGGTQYF
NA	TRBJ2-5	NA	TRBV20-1	TGCAGTGAGTCAACTAGGTGGATGGAGACCCAGTACTTC	CSESTRWMETQYF
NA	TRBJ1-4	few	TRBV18	TGTGCCAGCTCTCCCCCTAGGGGGACAACTAATGAGAAACTGTTTTTT	CASSPPRGTTNEKLFF
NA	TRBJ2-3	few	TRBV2	TGTGCCAGCAGTGAAGATAGAAGTATCGATACGCAGTATTTT	CASSEDRSIDTQYF
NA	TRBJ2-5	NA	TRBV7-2	TGTGCCAGCAGCTTATCAGGGGCAGGGGAGGGGACCCAGTACTTC	CASSLSGAGEGTQYF
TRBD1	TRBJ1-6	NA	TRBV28	TGTGCCAGCAGTCCCCTGTTAACAGGGGGACTGTATAATTCACCCCTCCACTTT	CASSPLLTGGLYNSPLHF
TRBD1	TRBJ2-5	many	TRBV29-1	TGCAGCGTGGTCACAGGGGGCCCCGAGACCCAGTACTTC	CSVVTGGPETQYF
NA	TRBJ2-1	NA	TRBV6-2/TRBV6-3	TGTGCCAGCAGTTCCCCATCCAATGAGCAGTTCTTC	CASSSPSNEQFF
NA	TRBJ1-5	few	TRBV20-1	TGCAGTGCTGGGGGGGCATCTCAGGGGCCCCAGCATTTT	CSAGGASQGPQHF